This entry lists 4 T cell receptor beta chains sequenced from one sample in a study of OX40 agonist ivuxolimab in advanced cancers. Some clones are missing from TCRdb's copy, which holds only in-frame ones; the method was immunoSEQ multiplex PCR. Of about 43,000 clones detected, 85% to 90% appear once; the ten largest clones hold approximately 11%. The sample consisted of CD4+ or CD8+ T cells sorted from blood, taken in a trial of the OX40 agonist ivuxolimab. The receptors were sampled from an adult with an advanced solid tumor such as melanoma, head and neck, liver or kidney cancer.

This clone was detected only a few times. V gene TRBV7-6 combines with J gene TRBJ2-7; a weak D match, TRBD1 (6 bases). Germline CDR1 and CDR2: SGHVS and FNYEAQ. V was shortened by 1 base and J by 3 bases, with 10 bases between the two germline ends. The CDR3 runs 14 residues. CDR3 region: CASSLGQDDYEQYF. DNA of the CDR3: TGTGCCAGCAGCTTAGGACAGGATGACTACGAGCAGTACTTC.

This rearrangement joins TRBV7-9 to TRBJ2-2; D gene ambiguous. CDR1 is SEHNR, CDR2 FQNEAQ, per germline (reference sequence). The CDR3 contains 12 residues. V gave up 1 base and J gave up 9 bases, with 6 bases separating them. The CDR3 protein is CASSLGGRELFF. CDR3 in DNA: TGTGCCAGCAGCTTAGGAGGTCGGGAGCTGTTTTTT.

The CDR3 here is CASSSGLQMGRETQYF. The CDR3 coding sequence is TGCGCCAGCAGCTCGGGACTTCAAATGGGGCGAGAGACCCAGTACTTC. The chain is built from TRBV5-1 and TRBJ2-5; D perhaps matches TRBD2 (6 bases). The V and J ends lost 3 bases and 4 bases respectively, with 19 bases between them. The CDR3 is 16 residues long. The V gene's germline CDR1 is SGHRS and CDR2 YFSETQ.

The chain uses TRBV27 and TRBJ1-1; no reliable D call. Trimming took off 3 bases at V and 4 bases at J, with 9 bases between the two ends. This CDR3 has 13 residues. CDR1 and CDR2 from the germline V gene are MNHEY and SMNVEV (reference sequence). CDR3 in amino acids: CASSLTGRTEAFF. Here the CDR3 DNA reads TGTGCCAGCAGTTTGACTGGGCGCACTGAAGCTTTCTTT.